The 20 T cell receptor beta chains listed next were all sequenced from one sample in a study of CD4+ T cells in melanoma. The table came from immunoSEQ multiplex PCR; TCRdb's copy has only in-frame clones and leaves some out. This sample yields 20,000 to 25,000 clones, of which over 75% are seen a single time; roughly 4% belongs to the top ten. Source material: cells from a culture (not recorded whether cultured in vitro). Receptors originate from a human donor with melanoma.

This chain uses TRBV7-9 with TRBJ1-6; unclear D gene. CDR1 and CDR2 from the germline V gene are SEHNR and FQNEAQ (reference sequence). The CDR3 contains 13 residues. Between the trimmed V and J ends, which lost 7 bases and 7 bases, there was a span of 11 bases. The CDR3 loop is CASNRQLNSPLHF. DNA for the CDR3: TGTGCCAGCAATAGGCAGTTAAATTCACCCCTCCACTTT.

This chain joins TRBV9 and TRBJ2-3, with D unresolved. The V end was cut by 0 bases, the J end by 6 bases, with 5 bases between. Per germline, CDR1 SGDLS and CDR2 YYNGEE. The length of the CDR3 is 12 residues. In DNA, the CDR3 is TGTGCCAGCAGCGTAGCATCCGATACGCAGTATTTT. This gives the protein CASSVASDTQYF.

The chain links TRBV9 to TRBJ1-2, with D possibly TRBD1 on 6 matching bases. Germline values: CDR1 SGDLS, CDR2 YYNGEE. The V end lost 4 bases, the J end lost 8 bases, and 18 bases lay between the germline ends. The CDR3 runs to 14 residues. The CDR3 DNA follows: TGTGCCAGCAGCCCACTTACTTTAAGGGGGGGCTACACCTTC. It encodes CASSPLTLRGGYTF.

V is TRBV18 and J is TRBJ1-1; D uncertain. Trimming cost V 10 bases and J 0 bases, with 12 bases left between them. The CDR3 loop spans 13 amino acids. CDR1 KGHSH and CDR2 LQKENI come from the germline V gene. In DNA form, the CDR3 reads TGTGCCAACTCGAACGGGATGAACACTGAAGCTTTCTTT. It codes for CANSNGMNTEAFF.

Only a few counts were recorded for this clone. The V gene is TRBV19, the J gene TRBJ2-7, with 14 bases lining up with TRBD2. Germline CDR1 LNHDA, CDR2 SQIVND (reference sequence). Losses at the gene ends were 5 bases for V and 0 bases for J; bases not matched to a gene: 15. The length of the CDR3 is 20 residues. The CDR3 reads CASSPYPGLAGGKTSYEQYF. DNA for the CDR3: TGTGCCAGTAGTCCATACCCCGGACTAGCGGGGGGAAAGACCTCCTACGAGCAGTACTTC.

Comment on this clone: At one boundary the junction diverges from the germline segment, which might be a read error. This chain uses TRBV29-1 with TRBJ1-3; D not certain. The V gene's germline CDR1 is SQVTM and CDR2 ANQGSEA. This CDR3 is 13 amino acids long. The CDR3 bases are TGCAGCGTTCAAGAGAGATCTGGAAACACCATATATTTT. Protein: CSVQERSGNTIYF. Supplemented by reference TRBV29-1 and TRBJ1-3, the full variable domain reads SAVISQKPSRDICQRGTSLTIQCQVDSQVTMMFWYRQQPGQSLTLIATANQGSEATYESGFVIDKFPISRPNLTFSTLTVSNMSPEDSSIYLCSVQERSGNTIYFGEGSWLTVV.

This chain links TRBV2 with TRBJ2-3; D is possibly TRBD2 (6 bases). Germline V gives CDR1 SNHLY, CDR2 FYNNEI. Trimming shortened V by 7 bases and J by 2 bases, and 16 bases separated the two germline ends. The CDR3 is 15 amino acids. CDR3 nucleotides: TGTGCCAGCAAGAGGGACTTCTTTATCACAGATACGCAGTATTTT. Translation gives CASKRDFFITDTQYF.

This clone showed up just a few times. The chain is built from TRBV7-6 and TRBJ2-1; D ambiguous. This CDR3 has 15 residues. The germline V gene encodes CDR1 SGHVS and CDR2 FNYEAQ. V dropped 4 bases and J dropped 6 bases, with 16 bases sitting between them. The CDR3 region has the DNA TGTGCCAGCAGCTCACTCTCTCTAAGCTCCAATGAGCAGTTCTTC. Its protein is CASSSLSLSSNEQFF.

The rearrangement uses TRBV18 and TRBJ1-1; D remains unclear. The V end lost 6 bases, the J end lost 3 bases, and 8 bases lay between the germline ends. The length of the CDR3 is 12 residues. Germline assignment: CDR1 KGHSH and CDR2 LQKENI. CDR3 protein: CASSAADTEAFF. CDR3 bases: TGTGCCAGCTCGGCCGCGGACACTGAAGCTTTCTTT.

The chain employs TRBV12-5 and TRBJ1-1; D not resolved. V dropped 0 bases and J dropped 0 bases, with 11 bases sitting between them. This CDR3 contains 16 residues. Germline V gives CDR1 LGHNT, CDR2 FRNRAP. This chain's CDR3 is CASGLVPRLMNTEAFF. The CDR3 nucleotides read TGTGCTAGTGGTTTGGTCCCCAGGCTTATGAACACTGAAGCTTTCTTT.

This chain uses TRBV19 with TRBJ2-7; perhaps TRBD2 as D (5 bases). Germline assignment: CDR1 LNHDA and CDR2 SQIVND (reference sequence). The CDR3 is 13 residues long. The germline V and J ends were trimmed by 2 bases and 2 bases, with 7 bases remaining between them. The CDR3, as DNA: TGTGCCAGTAGTATACGGGGTACCTACGAGCAGTACTTC. As protein: CASSIRGTYEQYF.

The chain couples TRBV2 to TRBJ2-5, with D perhaps TRBD1 or TRBD2 (5 bases each). The CDR3 loop spans 13 amino acids. The V end lost 5 bases, the J end lost 4 bases, and 11 bases lay between the germline ends. Germline values: CDR1 SNHLY, CDR2 FYNNEI. CDR3 nucleotide sequence: TGTGCCAGCAGTTTGGGACCAGGAGAGACCCAGTACTTC. It translates to CASSLGPGETQYF.

The chain carries TRBV5-1 and TRBJ2-7; D not certain. The CDR3 loop spans 12 amino acids. Germline CDR1 SGHRS, CDR2 YFSETQ. Trimming shortened V by 3 bases and J by 6 bases, and 10 bases separated the two germline ends. CDR3 DNA sequence: TGCGCCAGCAGCTCGCAATCGGGCGAGCAGTACTTC. This sequence encodes CASSSQSGEQYF. The full variable domain, in which reference TRBV5-1 and TRBJ2-7 provide the parts outside the CDR3, is KAGVTQTPRYLIKTRGQQVTLSCSPISGHRSVSWYQQTPGQGLQFLFEYFSETQRNKGNFPGRFSGRQFSNSRSEMNVSTLELGDSALYLCASSSQSGEQYFGPGTRLTVT.

The rearrangement joins TRBV27 to TRBJ1-1; no definite D call. Germline lookup yields CDR1 MNHEY and CDR2 SMNVEV (reference sequence). The CDR3 extends over 16 amino acids. The V gene lost 7 bases and the J gene lost 0 bases, with 18 bases spanning the gap. Here the CDR3 reads CASTERKGRVNTEAFF. Here the CDR3 DNA reads TGTGCCAGCACGGAAAGGAAGGGTCGAGTGAACACTGAAGCTTTCTTT.

This chain uses TRBV20-1 with TRBJ1-2; D not resolved. The CDR3 runs to 11 residues. CDR1 and CDR2 (germline): DFQATT, SNEGSKA (reference sequence). The V and J ends lost 5 bases and 4 bases respectively, with 8 bases between them. CDR3 bases: TGCAGTGCTCCGAGGCTCTATGGCTACACCTTC. This codes for CSAPRLYGYTF.

The chain combines TRBV5-6 with TRBJ2-7; D may be TRBD2 (6 bases). Trimming cost V 2 bases and J 0 bases, with 12 bases left between them. The germline V gene encodes CDR1 SGHDT and CDR2 YYEEEE. The CDR3 has 15 residues. CDR3 amino acids: CASSFTGSSSYEQYF. CDR3 DNA sequence: TGTGCCAGCAGCTTCACCGGGAGTAGCTCCTACGAGCAGTACTTC. The whole variable domain, filled in from reference TRBV5-6 and TRBJ2-7, reads DAGVTQSPTHLIKTRGQQVTLRCSPKSGHDTVSWYQQALGQGPQFIFQYYEEEERQRGNFPDRFSGHQFPNYSSELNVNALLLGDSALYLCASSFTGSSSYEQYFGPGTRLTVT.

The V gene is TRBV5-1, the J gene TRBJ2-3; the match to TRBD2 covers 12 bases. CDR3 length equals 17 residues. Germline lookup yields CDR1 SGHRS and CDR2 YFSETQ. Trimming cost V 4 bases and J 4 bases; bases outside gene matches: 10. CDR3 nucleotide sequence: TGCGCCAGCAGCCCCTGGGCTAGCGGGGGGGCCGCAGATACGCAGTATTTT. This encodes CASSPWASGGAADTQYF.

This chain links TRBV4-1 with TRBJ2-1; 8 bases match TRBD2. This CDR3 is built from 16 residues. V dropped 3 bases and J dropped 12; count of bases not matched to a gene: 16. Germline V lookup: CDR1 MGHRA, CDR2 YSYEKL. CDR3 region: CASSQPAGTSRAVQFF. The CDR3 nucleotides read TGCGCCAGCAGCCAGCCCGCCGGGACTAGTCGAGCAGTGCAGTTCTTC.

The rearrangement uses TRBV2 and TRBJ2-7; D uncertain. Trimming pared 1 base from V and 6 bases from J, leaving 10 bases between. The CDR3 runs 13 residues. CDR1 is SNHLY, CDR2 FYNNEI, per germline. CDR3: CASSEDGRAEQYF. The CDR3 DNA is TGTGCCAGCAGTGAAGACGGGCGAGCCGAGCAGTACTTC.

The J gene is TRBJ2-2, the V gene TRBV2, with D unclear. Trimming removed 3 bases at V and 0 bases at J, with 8 bases between. The CDR3 length is 15 residues. Germline lookup yields CDR1 SNHLY and CDR2 FYNNEI. CDR3 nucleotide sequence: TGTGCCAGCAGTGAGGAGAGGTCGAACACCGGGGAGCTGTTTTTT. This encodes CASSEERSNTGELFF.